These 2 T cell receptor beta chains originate from one sample sequenced in a study of blood T cell repertoires in COVID-19. Clones were sequenced by immunoSEQ multiplex PCR, and TCRdb holds only the in-frame ones, with some missing. This sample has roughly 250,000 clones, with approximately 90% found just once. The sequencing sample was made of peripheral blood. The origin of the receptors is a woman aged 40 to 55 with acute or convalescent COVID-19.

The chain employs TRBV19 and TRBJ2-6; D is unclear. This CDR3 region has 14 residues. The germline V gene has CDR1 LNHDA and CDR2 SQIVND (reference sequence). The V end was cut by 7 bases, the J end by 2 bases, with 9 bases between. Written as DNA, the CDR3 is TGTGCCAGTAACTCCGGAGCTGGGGCCAACGTCCTGACTTTC. Amino acid sequence: CASNSGAGANVLTF.

This clone was counted once. The rearrangement joins TRBV2 to TRBJ2-1; TRBD1 might be the D (6 bases). Germline V lookup: CDR1 SNHLY, CDR2 FYNNEI. This CDR3 spans 13 amino acids. The V end lost 10 bases, the J end lost 2 bases, and 12 bases lay between the germline ends. The CDR3 bases are TGTGCCACCCGGCGGACAGCCTACAATGAGCAGTTCTTC. It specifies CATRRTAYNEQFF.